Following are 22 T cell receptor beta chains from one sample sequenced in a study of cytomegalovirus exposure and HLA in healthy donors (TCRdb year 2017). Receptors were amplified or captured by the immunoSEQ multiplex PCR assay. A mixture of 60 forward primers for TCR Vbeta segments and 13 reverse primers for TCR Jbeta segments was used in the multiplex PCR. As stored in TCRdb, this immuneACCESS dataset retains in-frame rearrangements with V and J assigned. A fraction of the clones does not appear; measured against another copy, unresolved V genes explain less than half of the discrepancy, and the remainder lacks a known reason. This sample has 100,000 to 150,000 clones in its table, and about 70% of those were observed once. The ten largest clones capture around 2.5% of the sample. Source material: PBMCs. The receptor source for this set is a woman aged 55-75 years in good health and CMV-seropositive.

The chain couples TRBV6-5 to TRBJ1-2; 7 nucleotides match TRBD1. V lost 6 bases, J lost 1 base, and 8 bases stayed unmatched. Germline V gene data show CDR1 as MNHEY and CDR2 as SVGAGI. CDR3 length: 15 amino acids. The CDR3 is CASRREGANNYGYTF. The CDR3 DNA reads TGTGCCAGCAGACGTGAGGGGGCTAATAACTATGGCTACACCTTC.

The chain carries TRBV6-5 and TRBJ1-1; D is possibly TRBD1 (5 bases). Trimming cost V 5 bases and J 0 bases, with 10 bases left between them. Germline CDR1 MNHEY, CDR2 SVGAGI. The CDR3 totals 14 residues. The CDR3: CASSTGGLNTEAFF. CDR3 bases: TGTGCCAGCAGTACCGGGGGTCTGAACACTGAAGCTTTCTTT.

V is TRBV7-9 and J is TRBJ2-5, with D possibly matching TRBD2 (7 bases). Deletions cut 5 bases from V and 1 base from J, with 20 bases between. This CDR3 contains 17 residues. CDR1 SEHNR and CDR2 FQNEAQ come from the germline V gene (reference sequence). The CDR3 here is CASSPRGAGAFQETQYF. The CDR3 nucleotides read TGTGCCAGCAGCCCCCGGGGGGCAGGGGCTTTCCAAGAGACCCAGTACTTC.

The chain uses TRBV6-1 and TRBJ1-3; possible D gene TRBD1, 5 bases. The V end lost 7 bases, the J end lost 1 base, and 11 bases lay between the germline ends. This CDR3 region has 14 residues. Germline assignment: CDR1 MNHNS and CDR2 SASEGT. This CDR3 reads CASISGGSGNTIYF. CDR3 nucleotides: TGTGCCAGCATTTCCGGGGGTTCTGGAAACACCATATATTTT.

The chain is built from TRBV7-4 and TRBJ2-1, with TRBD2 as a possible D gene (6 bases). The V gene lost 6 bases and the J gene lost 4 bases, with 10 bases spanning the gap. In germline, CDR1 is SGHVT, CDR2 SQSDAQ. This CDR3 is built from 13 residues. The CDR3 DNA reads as TGTGCCAGCAGATTAAGCGGGTACAATGAGCAGTTCTTC. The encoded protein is CASRLSGYNEQFF.

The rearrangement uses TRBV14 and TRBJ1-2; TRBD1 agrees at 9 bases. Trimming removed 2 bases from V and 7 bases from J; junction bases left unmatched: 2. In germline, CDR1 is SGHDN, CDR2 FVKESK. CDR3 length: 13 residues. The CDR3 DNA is TGTGCCAGCAGCCAAAGACAGGGGGTTGGCTACACCTTC. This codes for CASSQRQGVGYTF. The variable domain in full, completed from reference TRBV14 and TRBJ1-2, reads EAGVTQFPSHSVIEKGQTVTLRCDPISGHDNLYWYRRVMGKEIKFLLHFVKESKQDESGMPNNRFLAERTGGTYSTLKVQPAELEDSGVYFCASSQRQGVGYTFGSGTRLTVV.

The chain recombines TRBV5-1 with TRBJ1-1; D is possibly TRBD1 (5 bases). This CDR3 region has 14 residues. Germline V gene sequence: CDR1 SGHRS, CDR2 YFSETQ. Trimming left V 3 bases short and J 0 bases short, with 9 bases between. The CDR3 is CASSSGTLNTEAFF. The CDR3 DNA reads TGCGCCAGCAGCTCCGGGACTCTGAACACTGAAGCTTTCTTT.

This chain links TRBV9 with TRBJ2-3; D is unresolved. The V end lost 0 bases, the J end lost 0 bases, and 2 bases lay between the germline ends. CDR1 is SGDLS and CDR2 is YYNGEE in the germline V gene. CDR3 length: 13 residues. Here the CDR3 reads CASSVVSTDTQYF. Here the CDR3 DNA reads TGTGCCAGCAGCGTAGTAAGCACAGATACGCAGTATTTT.

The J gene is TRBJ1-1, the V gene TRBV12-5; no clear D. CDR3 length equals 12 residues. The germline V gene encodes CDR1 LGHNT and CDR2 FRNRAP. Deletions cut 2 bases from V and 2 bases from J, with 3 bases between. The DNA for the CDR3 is TGTGCTAGTGGTTTGTCTAACACTGAAGCTTTCTTT. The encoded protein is CASGLSNTEAFF.

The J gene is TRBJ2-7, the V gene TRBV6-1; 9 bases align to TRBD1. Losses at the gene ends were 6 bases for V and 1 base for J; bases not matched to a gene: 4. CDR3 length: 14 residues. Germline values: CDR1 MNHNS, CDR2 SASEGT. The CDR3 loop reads CASREGQGSYEQYF. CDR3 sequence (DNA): TGTGCCAGCAGGGAGGGACAGGGATCCTACGAGCAGTACTTC.

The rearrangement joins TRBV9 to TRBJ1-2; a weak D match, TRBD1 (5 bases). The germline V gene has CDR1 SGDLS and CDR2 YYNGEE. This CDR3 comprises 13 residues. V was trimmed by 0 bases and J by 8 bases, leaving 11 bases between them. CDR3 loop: CASSVGGGEGYTF. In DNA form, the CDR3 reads TGTGCCAGCAGCGTAGGAGGAGGGGAGGGCTACACCTTC.

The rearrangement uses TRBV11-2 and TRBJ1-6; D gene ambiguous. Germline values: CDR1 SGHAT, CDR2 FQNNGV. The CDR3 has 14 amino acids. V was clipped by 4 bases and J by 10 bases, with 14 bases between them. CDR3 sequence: CASSYESFKSPLHF. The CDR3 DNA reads TGTGCCAGCAGCTATGAGTCCTTTAAATCACCCCTCCACTTT.

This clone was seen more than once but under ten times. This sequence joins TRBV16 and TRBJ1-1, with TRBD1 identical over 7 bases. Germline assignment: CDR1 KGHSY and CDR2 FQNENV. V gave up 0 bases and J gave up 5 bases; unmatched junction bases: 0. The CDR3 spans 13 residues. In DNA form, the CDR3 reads TGTGCCAGCAGCCAATCACAGGGGACTGAAGCTTTCTTT. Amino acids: CASSQSQGTEAFF.

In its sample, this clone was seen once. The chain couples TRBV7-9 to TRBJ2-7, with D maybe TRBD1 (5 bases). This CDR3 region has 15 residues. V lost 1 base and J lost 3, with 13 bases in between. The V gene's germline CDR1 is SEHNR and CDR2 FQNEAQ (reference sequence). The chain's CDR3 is CASSLVQGRYYEQYF. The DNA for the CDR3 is TGTGCCAGCAGCTTAGTCCAGGGCCGGTACTACGAGCAGTACTTC. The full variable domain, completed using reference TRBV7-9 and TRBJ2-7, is DTGVSQNPRHKITKRGQNVTFRCDPISEHNRLYWYRQTLGQGPEFLTYFQNEAQLEKSRLLSDRFSAERPKGSFSTLEIQRTEQGDSAMYLCASSLVQGRYYEQYFGPGTRLTVT.

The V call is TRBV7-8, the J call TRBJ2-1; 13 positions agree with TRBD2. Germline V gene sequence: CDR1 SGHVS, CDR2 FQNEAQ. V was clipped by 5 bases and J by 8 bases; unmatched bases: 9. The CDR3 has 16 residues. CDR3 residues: CASSVSGTSGVHEQFF. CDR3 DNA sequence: TGTGCCAGCAGCGTCTCCGGGACTAGCGGGGTTCATGAGCAGTTCTTC.

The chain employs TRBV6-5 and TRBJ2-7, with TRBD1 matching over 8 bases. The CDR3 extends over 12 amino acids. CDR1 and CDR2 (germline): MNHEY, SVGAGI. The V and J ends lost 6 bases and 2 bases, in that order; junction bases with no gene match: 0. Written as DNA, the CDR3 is TGTGCCAGCAGGGGACAGGCCTACGAGCAGTACTTC. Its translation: CASRGQAYEQYF.

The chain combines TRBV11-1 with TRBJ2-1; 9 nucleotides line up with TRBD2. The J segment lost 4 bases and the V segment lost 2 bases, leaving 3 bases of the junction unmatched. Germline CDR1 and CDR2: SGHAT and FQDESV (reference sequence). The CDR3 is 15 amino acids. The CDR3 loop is CASSLSGGRYNEQFF. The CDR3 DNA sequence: TGTGCCAGCAGCTTAAGCGGGGGGAGATACAATGAGCAGTTCTTC.

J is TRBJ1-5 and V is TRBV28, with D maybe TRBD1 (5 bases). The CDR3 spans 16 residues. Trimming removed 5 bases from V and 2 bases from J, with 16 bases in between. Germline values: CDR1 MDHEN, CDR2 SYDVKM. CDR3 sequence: CASSLVEKGGNQPQHF. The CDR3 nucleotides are TGTGCCAGCAGTCTAGTGGAAAAAGGGGGCAATCAGCCCCAGCATTTT.

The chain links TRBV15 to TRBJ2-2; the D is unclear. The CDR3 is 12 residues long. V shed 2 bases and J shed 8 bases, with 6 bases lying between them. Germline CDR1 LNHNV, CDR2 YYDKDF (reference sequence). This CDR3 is CATSRLVGELFF. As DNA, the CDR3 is TGTGCCACCAGCAGACTAGTTGGGGAGCTGTTTTTT. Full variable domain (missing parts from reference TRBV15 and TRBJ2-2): DAMVIQNPRYQVTQFGKPVTLSCSQTLNHNVMYWYQQKSSQAPKLLFHYYDKDFNNEADTPDNFQSRRPNTSFCFLDIRSPGLGDTAMYLCATSRLVGELFFGEGSRLTVL.

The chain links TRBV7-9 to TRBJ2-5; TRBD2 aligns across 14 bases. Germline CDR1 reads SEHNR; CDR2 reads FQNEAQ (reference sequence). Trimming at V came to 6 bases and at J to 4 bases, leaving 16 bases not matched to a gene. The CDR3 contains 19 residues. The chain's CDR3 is CASRGLAGATSRDPETQYF. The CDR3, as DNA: TGTGCCAGCAGGGGACTAGCGGGGGCTACTTCAAGAGACCCAGAGACCCAGTACTTC.

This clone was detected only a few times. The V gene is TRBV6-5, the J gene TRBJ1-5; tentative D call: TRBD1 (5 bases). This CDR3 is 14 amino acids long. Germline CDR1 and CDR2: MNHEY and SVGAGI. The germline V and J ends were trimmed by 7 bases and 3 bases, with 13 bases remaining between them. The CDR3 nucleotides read TGTGCCAGCAAAACAGGTTTCAACAATCAGCCCCAGCATTTT. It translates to CASKTGFNNQPQHF.

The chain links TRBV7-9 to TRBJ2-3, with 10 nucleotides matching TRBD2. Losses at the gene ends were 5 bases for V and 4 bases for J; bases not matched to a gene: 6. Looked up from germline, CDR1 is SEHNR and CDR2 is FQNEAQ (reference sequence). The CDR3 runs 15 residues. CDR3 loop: CASSKSGGAADTQYF. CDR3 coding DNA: TGTGCCAGCAGCAAAAGCGGGGGGGCCGCAGATACGCAGTATTTT.